These 4 T cell receptor beta chains were all obtained from the same sample, sequenced in a study of siplizumab effects on memory and regulatory T cells (dated by TCRdb to the late 2010s). Library preparation used the immunoSEQ multiplex PCR assay. Sourced from immuneACCESS, this table was stored by TCRdb with only in-frame sequences that have V and J called. A share of the clones is absent; for the studies checked, an unresolved V gene accounts for under half, and the remainder has no known explanation. This sample comprises some 100,000 clones, 91% of them detected only once. Clones ranked in the top ten supply approximately 2.7% of the sample. Sequenced input: CD4+ T cells sorted from blood. These receptors originate from a human donor in good health. Some clones in this sample may be carry-over from other donors' samples.

This rearrangement joins TRBV7-3 to TRBJ2-2, with 9 bases lining up with TRBD1. Per the germline V gene, CDR1 is SGHTA and CDR2 is FQGTGA. V lost 6 bases, J lost 4 bases, and 6 bases stayed unmatched. The CDR3 covers 15 residues. The CDR3 sequence: CASSTGTGPTGELFF. CDR3 bases: TGTGCCAGCAGTACCGGGACAGGGCCCACCGGGGAGCTGTTTTTT.

This rearrangement joins TRBV6-1 to TRBJ2-3; D not certain. The CDR3 loop spans 15 amino acids. V was shortened by 1 base and J by 1 base, with 9 bases between the two germline ends. The germline gives CDR1 MNHNS, CDR2 SASEGT. The CDR3 here is CASSEVGSRTDTQYF. In DNA, the CDR3 is TGTGCCAGCAGTGAAGTGGGCAGCCGCACAGATACGCAGTATTTT.

The chain employs TRBV25-1 and TRBJ1-4; D is perhaps TRBD1 (5 bases). Germline assignment: CDR1 MGHDK and CDR2 SYGVNS. This CDR3 is 11 amino acids long. V was shortened by 4 bases and J by 13 bases, with 10 bases between the two germline ends. This CDR3 is CASSVQGSLFF. DNA of the CDR3: TGTGCCAGCAGTGTCCAGGGCTCACTGTTTTTT.

This chain uses TRBV11-2 with TRBJ2-4; D is ambiguous. The CDR3 is 15 residues long. Trimming took 2 bases from V and 5 from J, leaving 13 bases between them. Looked up from germline, CDR1 is SGHAT and CDR2 is FQNNGV. The CDR3 sequence: CASSLRPSIENIQYF. The CDR3 nucleotides read TGTGCCAGCAGCTTAAGGCCTAGTATCGAAAACATTCAGTACTTC.